This T cell receptor (beta chain) was observed in a study of blood T cell repertoires in COVID-19. For the study at large: Researchers got acute and convalescent COVID-19 samples from the United States, Italy and Spain. In each case, the material was cDNA or gDNA derived from T cells, B-cell-depleted T cells, or PBMCs.

Original handling: Estimation of nucleated cell counts was performed using reference gene primer amplification. Profiling relied on immunoSEQ multiplex PCR, and the TCRdb table lists in-frame clones only, not all of them. V, J and clone size are those of that table, while D and trimming were read from the DNA. The sample has over 65,000 clones; 75% to 90% are singletons. The source of this sequence is a human donor in a cohort sampled during active COVID-19. Sequencing input: peripheral blood.

CDR3: CASRVQGSEKLFF. The CDR3 nucleotides are TGTGCCAGCAGAGTACAGGGGAGTGAAAAACTGTTTTTT. The chain recombines TRBV27 with TRBJ1-4, with 7 positions matching TRBD1. The junction had 5 bases not matched to a gene; V was cut back by 6 bases and J by 7 bases. Per germline, CDR1 MNHEY and CDR2 SMNVEV (reference sequence). This CDR3 region has 13 residues.